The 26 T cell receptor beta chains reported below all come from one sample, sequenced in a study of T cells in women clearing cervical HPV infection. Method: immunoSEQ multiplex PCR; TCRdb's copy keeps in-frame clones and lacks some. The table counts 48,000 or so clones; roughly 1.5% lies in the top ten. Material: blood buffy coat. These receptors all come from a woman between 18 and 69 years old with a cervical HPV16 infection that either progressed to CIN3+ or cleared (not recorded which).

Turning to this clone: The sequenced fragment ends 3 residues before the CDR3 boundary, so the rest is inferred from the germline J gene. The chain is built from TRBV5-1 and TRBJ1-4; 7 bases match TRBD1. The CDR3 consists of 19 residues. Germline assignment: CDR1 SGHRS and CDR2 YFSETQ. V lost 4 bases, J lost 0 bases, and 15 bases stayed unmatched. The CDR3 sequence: CASSPSPTGTNPTNEKLFF. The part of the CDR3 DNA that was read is TGCGCCAGCAGCCCCTCACCGACAGGGACGAACCCAACTAATGAAAAA.

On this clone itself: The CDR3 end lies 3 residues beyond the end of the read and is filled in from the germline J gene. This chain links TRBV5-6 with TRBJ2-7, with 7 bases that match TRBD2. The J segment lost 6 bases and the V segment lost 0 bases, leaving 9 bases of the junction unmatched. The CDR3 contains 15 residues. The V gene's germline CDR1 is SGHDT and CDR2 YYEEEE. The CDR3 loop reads CASSLVAGERGEQYF. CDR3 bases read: TGTGCCAGCAGCTTGGTTGCGGGGGAACGGGGCGAG.

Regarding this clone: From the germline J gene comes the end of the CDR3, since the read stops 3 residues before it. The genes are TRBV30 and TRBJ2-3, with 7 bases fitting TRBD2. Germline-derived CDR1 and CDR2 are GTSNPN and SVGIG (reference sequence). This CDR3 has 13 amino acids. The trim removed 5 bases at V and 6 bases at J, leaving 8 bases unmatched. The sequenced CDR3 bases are TGTGCCTGGGGCCTCGGGGGAGGGGATACG. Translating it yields CAWGLGGGDT. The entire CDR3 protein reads CAWGLGGGDTQYF.

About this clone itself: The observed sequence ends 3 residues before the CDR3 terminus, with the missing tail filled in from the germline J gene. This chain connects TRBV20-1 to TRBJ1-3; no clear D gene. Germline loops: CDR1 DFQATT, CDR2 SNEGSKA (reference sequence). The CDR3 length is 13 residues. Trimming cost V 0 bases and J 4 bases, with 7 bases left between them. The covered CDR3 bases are TGCAGTGCTAGAGAAGTGGGCGGAAACACC. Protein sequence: CSAREVGGNT. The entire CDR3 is CSAREVGGNTIYF.

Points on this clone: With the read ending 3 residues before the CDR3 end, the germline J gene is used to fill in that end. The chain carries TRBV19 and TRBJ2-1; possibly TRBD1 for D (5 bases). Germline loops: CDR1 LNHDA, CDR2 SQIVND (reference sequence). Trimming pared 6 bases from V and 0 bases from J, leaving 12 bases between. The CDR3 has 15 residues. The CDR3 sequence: CASRVDRSSYNEQFF. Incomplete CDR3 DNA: TGTGCCAGTAGGGTAGACAGAAGCTCCTACAATGAG.

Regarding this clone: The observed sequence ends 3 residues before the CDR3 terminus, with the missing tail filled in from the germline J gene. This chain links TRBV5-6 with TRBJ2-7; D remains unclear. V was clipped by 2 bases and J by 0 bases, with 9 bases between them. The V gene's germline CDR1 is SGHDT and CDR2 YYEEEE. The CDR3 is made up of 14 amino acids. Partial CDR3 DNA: TGTGCCAGCAGCTTTCGGTCCCGCTCCTACGAG. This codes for CASSFRSRSYE. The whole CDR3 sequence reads CASSFRSRSYEQYF.

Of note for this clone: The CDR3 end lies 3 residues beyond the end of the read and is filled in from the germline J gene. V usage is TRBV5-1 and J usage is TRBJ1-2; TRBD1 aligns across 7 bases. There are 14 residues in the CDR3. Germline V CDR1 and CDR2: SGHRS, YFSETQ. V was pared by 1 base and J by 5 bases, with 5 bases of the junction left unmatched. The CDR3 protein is CASSLYDRDYGYTF. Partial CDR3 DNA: TGCGCCAGCAGCTTGTATGACAGGGATTATGGC.

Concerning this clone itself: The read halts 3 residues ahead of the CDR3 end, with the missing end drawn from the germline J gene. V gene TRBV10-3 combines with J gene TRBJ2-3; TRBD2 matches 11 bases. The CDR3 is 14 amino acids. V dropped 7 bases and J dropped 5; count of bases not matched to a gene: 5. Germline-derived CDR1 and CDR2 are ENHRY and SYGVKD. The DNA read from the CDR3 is TGTGCCATCAAGCTAGCGGGGGGTGGAGATACG. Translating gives CAIKLAGGGDT. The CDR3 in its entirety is CAIKLAGGGDTQYF.

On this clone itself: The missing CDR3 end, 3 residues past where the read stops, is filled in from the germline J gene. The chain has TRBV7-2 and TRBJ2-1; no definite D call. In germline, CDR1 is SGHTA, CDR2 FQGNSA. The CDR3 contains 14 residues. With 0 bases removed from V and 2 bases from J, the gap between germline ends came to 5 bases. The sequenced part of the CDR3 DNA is TGTGCCAGCAGCTTAGCGTCCACCTACAATGAG. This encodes CASSLASTYNE. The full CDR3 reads CASSLASTYNEQFF.

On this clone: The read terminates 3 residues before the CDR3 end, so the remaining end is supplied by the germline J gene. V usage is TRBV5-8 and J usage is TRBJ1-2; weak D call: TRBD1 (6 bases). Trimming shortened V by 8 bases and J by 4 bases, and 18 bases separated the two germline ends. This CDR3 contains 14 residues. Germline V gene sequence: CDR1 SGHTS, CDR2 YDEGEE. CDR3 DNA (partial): TGTGCCAGTAATGAGTTCGGCAGGGGCTATGGC. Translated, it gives CASNEFGRGYG. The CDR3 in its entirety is CASNEFGRGYGYTF.

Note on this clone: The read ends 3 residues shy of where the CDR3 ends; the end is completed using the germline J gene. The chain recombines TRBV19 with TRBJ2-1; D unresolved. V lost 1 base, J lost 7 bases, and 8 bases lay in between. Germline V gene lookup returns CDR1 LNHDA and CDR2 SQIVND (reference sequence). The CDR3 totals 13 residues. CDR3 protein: CASSIAFLNEQFF. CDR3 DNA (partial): TGTGCCAGTAGTATAGCCTTCTTGAATGAG.

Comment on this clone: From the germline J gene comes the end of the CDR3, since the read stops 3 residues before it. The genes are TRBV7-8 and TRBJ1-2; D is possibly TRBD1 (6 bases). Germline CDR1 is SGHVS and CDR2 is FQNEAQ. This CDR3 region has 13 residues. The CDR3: CASSFVRGHGYTF. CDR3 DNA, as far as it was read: TGTGCCAGCAGCTTTGTCCGGGGACACGGC.

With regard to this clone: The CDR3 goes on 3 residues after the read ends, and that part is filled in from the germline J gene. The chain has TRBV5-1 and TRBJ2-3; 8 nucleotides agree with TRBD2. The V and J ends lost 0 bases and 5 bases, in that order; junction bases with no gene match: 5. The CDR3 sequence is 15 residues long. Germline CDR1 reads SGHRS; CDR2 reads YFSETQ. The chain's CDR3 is CASSLELAGQDTQYF. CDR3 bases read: TGCGCCAGCAGCTTGGAGCTAGCGGGTCAAGATACG.

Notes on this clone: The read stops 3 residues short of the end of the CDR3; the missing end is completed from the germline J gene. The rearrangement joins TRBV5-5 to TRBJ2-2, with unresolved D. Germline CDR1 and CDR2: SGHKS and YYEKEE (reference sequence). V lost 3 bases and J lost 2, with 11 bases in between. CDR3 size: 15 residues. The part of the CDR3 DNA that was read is TGTGCCAGCAGCTCGGGTTTTTCAAACACCGGGGAG. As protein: CASSSGFSNTGE. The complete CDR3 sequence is CASSSGFSNTGELFF.

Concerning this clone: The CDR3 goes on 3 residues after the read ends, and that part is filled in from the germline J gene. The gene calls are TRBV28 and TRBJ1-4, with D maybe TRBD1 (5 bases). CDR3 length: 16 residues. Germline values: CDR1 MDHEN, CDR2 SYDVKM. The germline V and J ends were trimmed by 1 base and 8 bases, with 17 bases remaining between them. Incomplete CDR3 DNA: TGTGCCAGCAGTTTATTTGCTAGGGGAATACGAGAAAAA. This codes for CASSLFARGIREK. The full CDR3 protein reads CASSLFARGIREKLFF.

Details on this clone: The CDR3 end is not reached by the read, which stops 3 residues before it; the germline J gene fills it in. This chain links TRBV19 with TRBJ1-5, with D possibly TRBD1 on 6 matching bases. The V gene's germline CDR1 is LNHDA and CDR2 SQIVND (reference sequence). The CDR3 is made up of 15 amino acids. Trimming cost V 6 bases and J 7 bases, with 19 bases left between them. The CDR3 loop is CASSQKGVARQPQHF. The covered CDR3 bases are TGTGCCAGTAGCCAAAAGGGGGTGGCACGACAGCCC.

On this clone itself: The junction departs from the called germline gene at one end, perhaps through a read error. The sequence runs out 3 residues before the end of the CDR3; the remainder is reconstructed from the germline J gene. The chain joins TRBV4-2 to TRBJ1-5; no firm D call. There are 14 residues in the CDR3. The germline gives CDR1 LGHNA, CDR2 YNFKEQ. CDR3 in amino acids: CASSQDRGNQPQHF. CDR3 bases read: TGCGCCAGCAGCCAAGATCGGGGCAATCAGCCC.

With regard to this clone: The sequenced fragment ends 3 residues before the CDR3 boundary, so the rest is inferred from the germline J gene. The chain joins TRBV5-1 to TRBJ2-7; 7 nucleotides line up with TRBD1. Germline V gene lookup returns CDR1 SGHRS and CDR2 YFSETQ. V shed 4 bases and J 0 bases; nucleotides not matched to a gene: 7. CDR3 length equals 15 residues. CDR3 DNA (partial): TGCGCCAGCAGCCGAGACAGGGTAAGCTCCTACGAG. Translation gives CASSRDRVSSYE. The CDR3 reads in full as CASSRDRVSSYEQYF.

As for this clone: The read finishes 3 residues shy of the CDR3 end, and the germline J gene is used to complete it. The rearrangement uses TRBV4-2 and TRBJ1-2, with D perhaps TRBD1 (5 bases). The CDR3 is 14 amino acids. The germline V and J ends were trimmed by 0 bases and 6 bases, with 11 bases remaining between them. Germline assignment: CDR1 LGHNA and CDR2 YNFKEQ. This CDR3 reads CASSQDNRSDGYTF. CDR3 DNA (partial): TGTGCCAGCAGCCAAGATAACAGGAGTGATGGC.

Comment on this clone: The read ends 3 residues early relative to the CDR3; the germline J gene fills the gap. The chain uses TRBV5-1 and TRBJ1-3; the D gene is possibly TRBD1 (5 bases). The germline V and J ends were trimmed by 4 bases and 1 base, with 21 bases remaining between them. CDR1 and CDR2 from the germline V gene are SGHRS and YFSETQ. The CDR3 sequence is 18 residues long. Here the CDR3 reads CASSADNPARASGNTIYF. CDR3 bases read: TGCGCCAGCAGCGCGGATAACCCGGCCAGGGCATCTGGAAACACC.

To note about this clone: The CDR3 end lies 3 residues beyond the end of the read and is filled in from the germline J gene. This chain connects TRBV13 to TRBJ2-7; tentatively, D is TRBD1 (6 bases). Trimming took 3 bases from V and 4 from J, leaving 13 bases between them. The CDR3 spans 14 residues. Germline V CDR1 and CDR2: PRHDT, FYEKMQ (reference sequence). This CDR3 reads CASSFPGQNYEQYF. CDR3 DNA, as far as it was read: TGTGCCAGCAGCTTCCCGGGACAAAATTACGAG.

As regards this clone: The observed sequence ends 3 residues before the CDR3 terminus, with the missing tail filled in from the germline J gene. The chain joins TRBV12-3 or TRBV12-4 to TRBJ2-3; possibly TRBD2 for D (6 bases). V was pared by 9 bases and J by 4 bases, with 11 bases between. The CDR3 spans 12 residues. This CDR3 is CASCGVADTQYF. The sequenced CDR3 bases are TGTGCCAGTTGCGGGGTAGCAGATACG.

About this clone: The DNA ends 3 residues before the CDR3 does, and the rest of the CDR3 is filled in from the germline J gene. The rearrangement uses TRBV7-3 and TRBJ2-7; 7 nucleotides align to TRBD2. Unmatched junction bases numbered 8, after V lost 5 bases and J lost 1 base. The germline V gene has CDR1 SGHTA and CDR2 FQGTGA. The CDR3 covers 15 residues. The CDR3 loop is CASSLVGGTSYEQYF. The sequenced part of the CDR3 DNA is TGTGCCAGCAGCCTAGTGGGGGGGACTTCCTACGAG.

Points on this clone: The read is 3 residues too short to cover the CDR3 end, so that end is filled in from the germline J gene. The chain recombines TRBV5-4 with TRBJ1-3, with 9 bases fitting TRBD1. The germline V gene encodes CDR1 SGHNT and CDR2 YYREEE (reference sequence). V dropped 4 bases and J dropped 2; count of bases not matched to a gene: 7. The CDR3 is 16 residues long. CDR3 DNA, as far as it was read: TGTGCCAGCAGCAGATCCGGGACAGGGACTGGAAACACC. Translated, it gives CASSRSGTGTGNT. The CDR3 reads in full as CASSRSGTGTGNTIYF.

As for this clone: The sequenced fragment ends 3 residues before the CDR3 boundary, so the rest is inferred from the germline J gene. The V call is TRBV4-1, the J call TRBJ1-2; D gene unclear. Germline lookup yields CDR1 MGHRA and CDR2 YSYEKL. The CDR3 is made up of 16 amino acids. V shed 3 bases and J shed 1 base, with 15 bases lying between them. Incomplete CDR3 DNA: TGCGCCAGCAGCCAGGAGGGCCTCCCACTTAACTATGGC. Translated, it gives CASSQEGLPLNYG. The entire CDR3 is CASSQEGLPLNYGYTF.

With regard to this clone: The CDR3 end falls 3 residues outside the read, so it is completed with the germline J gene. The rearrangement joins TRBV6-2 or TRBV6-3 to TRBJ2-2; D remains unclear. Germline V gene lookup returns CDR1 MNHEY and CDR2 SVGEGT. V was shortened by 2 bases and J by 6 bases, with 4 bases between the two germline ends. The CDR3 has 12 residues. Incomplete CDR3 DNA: TGTGCCAGCAGTTACGCGGCCGGGGAG. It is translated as CASSYAAGE. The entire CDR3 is CASSYAAGELFF.